The 13 T cell receptor beta chains below come from one sample, sequenced in a study of T-cell memory formation after mild COVID-19. TCRdb itself ran the 5' RACE reads through MiXCR, one entry per CDR3 protein. Of hundreds of thousands of distinct CDR3 sequences listed, approximately 8% are singletons. The sequencing sample was made of PBMCs or a T cell subset sorted from them (not recorded which). The source of these receptors is a man aged 18 to 29 who had mild COVID-19 (a few samples of this study predate the infection). Cell type and time point are not known.

This clonotype was detected many times. The rearrangement joins TRBV20-1 to TRBJ2-7; 7 bases are a match to TRBD1. This CDR3 region has 14 residues. Germline loops: CDR1 DFQATT, CDR2 SNEGSKA (reference sequence). The V and J ends lost 3 bases and 0 bases, in that order; junction bases with no gene match: 5. The CDR3 DNA reads as TGCAGTGCTAGGGGACAGAAGAGCTCCTACGAGCAGTACTTC. Translating gives CSARGQKSSYEQYF.

This chain links TRBV2 with TRBJ1-1; 7 nucleotides align to TRBD1. J was trimmed by 0 bases and V by 2 bases; bases with no gene match: 3. Germline lookup yields CDR1 SNHLY and CDR2 FYNNEI. This CDR3 has 15 residues. As DNA, the CDR3 is TGTGCCAGCAGTGAAAACAGGGGCCTGAACACTGAAGCTTTCTTT. Translating gives CASSENRGLNTEAFF.

This clonotype was counted at least ten times. The chain uses TRBV11-3 and TRBJ2-2, with D perhaps TRBD2 (5 bases). The germline V gene has CDR1 SGHNT and CDR2 YENEEA. This CDR3 has 13 residues. V was shortened by 8 bases and J by 1 base, with 8 bases between the two germline ends. The CDR3 loop reads CASRGVNTGELFF. CDR3 nucleotide sequence: TGTGCCAGCCGGGGTGTGAACACCGGGGAGCTGTTTTTT.

This clonotype came up many times. At one end, the junction sequence differs from germline, possibly due to a read error. The chain is built from TRBV11-2 and TRBJ2-1; 12 bases agree with TRBD1. CDR3 size: 11 residues. Germline CDR1 SGHAT, CDR2 FQNNGV. CDR3 nucleotide sequence: TGTGCCAGCAGCTTAATGGGACAGGGGGCTTTC. As protein: CASSLMGQGAF.

This clonotype has at least ten counts. V and J are TRBV6-6 and TRBJ2-3; 12 bases agree with TRBD2. CDR3 length equals 17 residues. Germline values: CDR1 MNHNY, CDR2 SVGAGI (reference sequence). Trimming cost V 7 bases and J 0 bases; bases outside gene matches: 8. The CDR3 sequence is CASKPPGLAGSTDTQYF. CDR3 in DNA: TGTGCCAGCAAACCCCCGGGACTAGCGGGTAGCACAGATACGCAGTATTTT.

V gene TRBV9 combines with J gene TRBJ1-1; D not resolved. The CDR3 sequence is 15 residues long. Trimming pared 0 bases from V and 2 bases from J, leaving 11 bases between. CDR1 is SGDLS, CDR2 YYNGEE, per germline. CDR3 sequence reads: CASSVVVESNTEAFF. CDR3 nucleotides: TGTGCCAGCAGCGTAGTTGTGGAGTCTAACACTGAAGCTTTCTTT.

In DNA, the CDR3 is TGTGCCAGCAGCTTAGTAGGGCTAGCGGGGAGCTCCTACAATGAGCAGTTCTTC. It encodes CASSLVGLAGSSYNEQFF. The gene calls are TRBV7-8 and TRBJ2-1; 9 bases fit TRBD2. The CDR3 runs 18 residues. Looked up from germline, CDR1 is SGHVS and CDR2 is FQNEAQ. With 1 base clipped from V and 0 bases from J, the junction kept 7 bases outside the gene matches.

This clonotype showed up many times. The rearrangement joins TRBV3-1 to TRBJ2-1; maybe TRBD1 (5 bases). The germline gives CDR1 LGHDT, CDR2 YNNKEL (reference sequence). This CDR3 has 15 amino acids. The V and J ends lost 2 bases and 2 bases respectively, with 10 bases between them. DNA of the CDR3: TGTGCCAGCAGCCAAAGAAGGGGTACCTACAATGAGCAGTTCTTC. The encoded protein is CASSQRRGTYNEQFF.

This clonotype showed up many times. The rearrangement uses TRBV4-3 and TRBJ1-2; D is unresolved. CDR1 is LGHNA and CDR2 is YSLEER in the germline V gene. V was pared by 0 bases and J by 4 bases, with 12 bases between. CDR3 length equals 15 residues. The chain's CDR3 is CASSQDPPFIYGYTF. DNA for the CDR3: TGCGCCAGCAGCCAAGACCCGCCTTTTATCTATGGCTACACCTTC.

The chain recombines TRBV18 with TRBJ1-1; 7 bases align to TRBD1. V was pared by 5 bases and J by 4 bases, with 10 bases of the junction left unmatched. In germline, CDR1 is KGHSH, CDR2 LQKENI. CDR3 length: 15 residues. This CDR3 is CASSVQGQLSTEAFF. In DNA, the CDR3 is TGTGCCAGCTCAGTCCAGGGACAGCTGAGCACTGAAGCTTTCTTT.

J is TRBJ1-1 and V is TRBV12-3 or TRBV12-4, with D unresolved. The CDR3 is made up of 13 amino acids. V lost 7 bases and J 7 bases, leaving 16 bases between the germline ends. CDR3 in DNA: TGTGCCAGCATCCTGGACCGTAACCGTGAAGCTTTCTTT. Amino acid sequence: CASILDRNREAFF.

The chain has TRBV18 and TRBJ1-1; D uncertain. The V end lost 3 bases, the J end lost 1 base, and 12 bases lay between the germline ends. This CDR3 is built from 15 residues. Germline lookup yields CDR1 KGHSH and CDR2 LQKENI. CDR3 DNA: TGTGCCAGCTCACCTACGACGAATCCGAACACTGAAGCTTTCTTT. Protein product: CASSPTTNPNTEAFF.

This clonotype was detected ten times or more. The CDR3 DNA reads as TGTGCCAGCAGCCCCCGGGCGGGAGACCTTTCACCCCTCCACTTT. As protein: CASSPRAGDLSPLHF. This rearrangement joins TRBV7-2 to TRBJ1-6; D gene ambiguous. The germline V and J ends were trimmed by 5 bases and 9 bases, with 17 bases remaining between them. This CDR3 is built from 15 residues. Per the germline V gene, CDR1 is SGHTA and CDR2 is FQGNSA.